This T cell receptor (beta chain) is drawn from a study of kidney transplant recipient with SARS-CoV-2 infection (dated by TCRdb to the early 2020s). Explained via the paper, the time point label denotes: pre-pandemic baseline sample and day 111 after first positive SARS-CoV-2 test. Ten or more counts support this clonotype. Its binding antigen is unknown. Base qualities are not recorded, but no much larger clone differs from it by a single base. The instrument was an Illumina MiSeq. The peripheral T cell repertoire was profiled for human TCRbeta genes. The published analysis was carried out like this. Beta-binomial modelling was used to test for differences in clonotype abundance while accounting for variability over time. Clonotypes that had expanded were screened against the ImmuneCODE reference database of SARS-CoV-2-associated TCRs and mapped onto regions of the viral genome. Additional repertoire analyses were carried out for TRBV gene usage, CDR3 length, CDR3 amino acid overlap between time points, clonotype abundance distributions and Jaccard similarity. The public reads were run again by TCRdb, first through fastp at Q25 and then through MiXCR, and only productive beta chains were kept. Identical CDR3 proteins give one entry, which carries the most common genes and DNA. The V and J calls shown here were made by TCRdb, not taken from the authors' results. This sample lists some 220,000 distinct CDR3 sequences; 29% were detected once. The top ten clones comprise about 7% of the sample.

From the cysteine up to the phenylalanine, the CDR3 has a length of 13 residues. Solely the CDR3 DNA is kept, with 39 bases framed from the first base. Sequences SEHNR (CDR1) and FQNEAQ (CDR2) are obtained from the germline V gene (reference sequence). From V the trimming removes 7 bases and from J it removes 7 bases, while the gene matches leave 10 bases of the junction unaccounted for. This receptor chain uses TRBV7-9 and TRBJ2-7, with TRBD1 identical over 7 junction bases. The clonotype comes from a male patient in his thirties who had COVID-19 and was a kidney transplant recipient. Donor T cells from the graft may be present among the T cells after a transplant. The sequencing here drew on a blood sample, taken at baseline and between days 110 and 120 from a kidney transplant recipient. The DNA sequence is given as TGTGCCAGCAAGGGGACAGACCCTAAAGAGCAGTACTTC. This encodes CASKGTDPKEQYF. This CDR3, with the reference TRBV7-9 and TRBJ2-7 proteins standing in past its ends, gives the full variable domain DTGVSQNPRHKITKRGQNVTFRCDPISEHNRLYWYRQTLGQGPEFLTYFQNEAQLEKSRLLSDRFSAERPKGSFSTLEIQRTEQGDSAMYLCASKGTDPKEQYFGPGTRLTVT.